This TCR beta chain is from a study of T-cell memory formation after mild COVID-19 (TCRdb year 2021). With respect to the entire study: TCR sequence clusters from the two donors were found to be largely donor specific. In a couple of donors, T-cell clones that expanded and contracted after mild COVID-19 were tracked by sequencing TCRalpha and TCRbeta repertoires over time. Two young, previously healthy adult volunteers, one female and one male, were included in the cohort.

The sequencer listed for this sample is Illumina NovaSeq 6000. TCRalpha and TCRbeta cDNA libraries were constructed by 5'RACE with constant-segment primers, with sample barcodes and unique molecular identifiers being introduced. RNA was extracted from every sample with Trizol reagent. Amplification of the libraries took two PCR steps, and the second step added a second sample barcode plus Illumina TruSeq adapters. The libraries were sequenced on an Illumina NovaSeq using 2 x 150 bp paired-end reads. Per the original workflow: Demultiplexing of reads and collapsing into UMI-guided consensus sequences were performed with migec v1.2.7. Using mixcr v2.1.11, UMI consensuses were aligned to TRA and TRB V and J templates and then assembled into clonotypes. A clonotype was counted as expanded or contracted only if both edgeR and NoisET called the change significant, with noise models trained on biological replicates. For edgeR calls, the thresholds were a false discovery rate-adjusted p below 0.01 and a log2 fold-change of 1. PCA with hierarchical clustering of max-normalized trajectories of the 1000 most abundant clonotypes was used as exploratory dynamics analysis. Separately sequenced CD4+ and CD8+ repertoires were used to assign a CD4 or CD8 phenotype to each responding clone. TCRdb reworked the public reads: Q25 trimming with fastp, MiXCR clone assembly, productive beta chains retained. Rows merge per CDR3 protein into single entries with the most common DNA and genes. The V and J calls, along with clone size, are taken from TCRdb and not from the paper's own processing. Across this sample there are some 180,000 distinct CDR3 sequences, with roughly 20% seen only once. The ten most abundant clones make up 3% to 4.5% of the sample.

Regarding this clonotype: Its antigen remains unidentified. One base away there is no much larger clone; base qualities are not given.

The paper as a whole reports these results and caveats: Contracting CD4+ clones were found mainly in CM and EM memory subsets, while CD8+ clones were enriched in EMRA. Balanced CD4/CD8 phenotypes were observed for clones contracting from day 15 to 85, whereas a bias towards CD4+ was observed for a second wave of clones expanding from day 15 to 37. The study covered only a couple of mild cases, and larger cohorts including severe cases with pre-infection samples were considered necessary. Some responding clones were detected in pre-infection memory, suggesting pre-existing cross-reactive memory T cells joined the SARS-CoV-2 response. Whether the second-wave clones peaking on day 37 were SARS-CoV-2 specific was not confirmed.

Ficoll-Paque density gradient centrifugation was the method used to isolate PBMCs. The CDR3 measures 15 amino acids from cysteine to phenylalanine. The read is trimmed to its CDR3 DNA, 45 bases read in frame from base 1. The germline V gene provides CDR1 SGDLS and CDR2 YYNGEE. Germline trimming amounts to 4 bases on V and 4 bases on J, with 8 as the count of junction bases outside the gene matches. The chain is encoded by TRBV9 joined to TRBJ1-1, with 9 central nucleotides matching TRBD1. This sequence originates from a man between 18 and 35 years old who had mild COVID-19 (a few samples of this study predate the infection). The sample titles of this study are shuffled in the database, so cell type and time point are left out; the donor was told from shared clones. Sequencing input: PBMCs or a T cell subset sorted from them (not recorded which). CDR3 region: CASSITGTGTTEAFF. Here is the DNA: TGTGCCAGCAGCATTACCGGGACAGGGACCACTGAAGCTTTCTTT. When the CDR3 is completed using the reference TRBV9 and TRBJ1-1 genes on either side, the full variable domain is DSGVTQTPKHLITATGQRVTLRCSPRSGDLSVYWYQQSLDQGLQFLIQYYNGEERAKGNILERFSAQQFPDLHSELNLSSLELGDSALYFCASSITGTGTTEAFFGQGTRLTVV.